Listed below are T cell receptor beta chains from one sample, sequenced in a study of siplizumab effects on memory and regulatory T cells. Assay: immunoSEQ multiplex PCR; the TCRdb copy retains only in-frame clones and omits some. Among about 120,000 clones listed, roughly 95% were seen once. Sequenced input: non-Treg CD4+ T cells sorted from blood. The receptors here all came from a human donor in good health. Each CDR3 is given with its conserved first and last residue. D genes are given only for firm matches. Clone size is not always given. Where it is, it says once, few, many or a class for expanded clones.

>TRBV6-1|few|.|TRBJ2-7
TGTGCCAGCAGTTCCCCCCAGGAGCAGTACTTC
CASSSPQEQYF
>TRBV19|few|.|TRBJ1-6
TGTGCCAGTGAGGATCGTAATTCACCCCTCCACTTT
CASEDRNSPLHF
>TRBV6-1|.|.|TRBJ2-1
TGTGCCAGCAGGGACGACAGGTACAATGAGCAGTTCTTC
CASRDDRYNEQFF
>TRBV18|.|TRBD1|TRBJ1-3
TGTGCCAGCTCACCCGCCGGGACAGGGTCCGGAAACACCATATATTTT
CASSPAGTGSGNTIYF
>TRBV5-1|.|TRBD1|TRBJ1-4
TGCGCCAGCAGCCCACAGGGGGCATGGGAAAAACTGTTTTTT
CASSPQGAWEKLFF
>TRBV5-4|.|.|TRBJ2-7
TGTGCCAGCAGCCCGAGCCGCGGCAGCTCCTACGAGCAGTACTTC
CASSPSRGSSYEQYF
>TRBV27|.|.|TRBJ2-2
TGTGCCAGCAGCTCCCCCGGAAGGGCCGGGGAGCTGTTTTTT
CASSSPGRAGELFF
>TRBV2|.|.|TRBJ1-1
TGTGCCACGCAGAGACGGAGCGGCACTGAAGCTTTCTTT
CATQRRSGTEAFF
>TRBV14|.|.|TRBJ2-2
TGTGCCAGCAGGCAAGGGGGGAACACCGGGGAGCTGTTTTTT
CASRQGGNTGELFF
>TRBV11-2|.|TRBD1|TRBJ1-6
TGTGCCAGCAGCTGGACAGGGGGCCCACGATCCTATAATTCACCCCTCCACTTT
CASSWTGGPRSYNSPLHF
>TRBV7-9|once|.|TRBJ1-6
TGTGCCAGCAGCTTAGGTGCGGGGTTCTCACCCCTCCACTTT
CASSLGAGFSPLHF
>TRBV5-1|.|.|TRBJ2-3
TGCGCCAGCCGTTGGGCGGGGTCCACAGATACGCAGTATTTT
CASRWAGSTDTQYF
>TRBV18|.|TRBD2|TRBJ2-4
TGTGCCAGCTCACCTGGGAGGGAGGAAAACATTCAGTACTTC
CASSPGREENIQYF
>TRBV15|.|TRBD1|TRBJ2-7
TGTGCCACCAGCAGACCTTTCTATGGGACAGGTCGGTCCTACGAGCAGTACTTC
CATSRPFYGTGRSYEQYF
>TRBV2|.|TRBD1|TRBJ1-6
TGTGCCAGCAGTTTACAGGGGGGGACTAATTCACCCCTCCACTTT
CASSLQGGTNSPLHF
>TRBV2|.|.|TRBJ2-2
TGTGCCAGCAGTGAAGCAGAGTTCACCGGGGAGCTGTTTTTT
CASSEAEFTGELFF
>TRBV10-2|once|.|TRBJ2-7
TGCGCCAGCAGTGAACTGGGGGACGCCGGCAGTCACGAGCAGTACTTC
CASSELGDAGSHEQYF
>TRBV9|.|.|TRBJ2-3
TGTGCCAGCAGCGTAGAGTTTGGGGGGGCATCGACAGATACGCAGTATTTT
CASSVEFGGASTDTQYF
>TRBV6-5|.|.|TRBJ1-5
TGTGCCAGCAGTCTGGGCCGCTGGGGAAATCAGCCCCAGCATTTT
CASSLGRWGNQPQHF
>TRBV2|.|.|TRBJ1-5
TGTGCCAGCCAGGGTGAGGGAAATCAGCCCCAGCATTTT
CASQGEGNQPQHF
>TRBV4-1|once|.|TRBJ1-2
TGCGCCAGCAGCCAAGATGGGGCGGGGGAGGCCTATGGCTACACCTTC
CASSQDGAGEAYGYTF
>TRBV15|.|.|TRBJ1-2
TGTGCCACCAGCAGAGGAGGCAGCACAACCTATGGCTACACCTTC
CATSRGGSTTYGYTF
>TRBV6-1|.|TRBD1|TRBJ2-7
TGTGCCAGCAACACCGGGACAGGCCGGTACGAGCAGTACTTC
CASNTGTGRYEQYF
>TRBV5-4|.|.|TRBJ2-1
TGTGCCAGCAGCTTTAAAGCCCATGGAGGGGGGCGTGGGGATGAGCAGTTCTTC
CASSFKAHGGGRGDEQFF
>TRBV25-1|.|.|TRBJ1-2
TGTGCCAGCAGTGAATATCAAGGAGCTAACTATGGCTACACCTTC
CASSEYQGANYGYTF
>TRBV2|.|.|TRBJ2-1
TGTGCCAGCAGTGTTGGGGTCCGGCAGGGAAATGAGCAGTTCTTC
CASSVGVRQGNEQFF
>TRBV10-3|.|TRBD1|TRBJ1-1
TGTGCCATCAGCGGACAGGGAGGCACTGAAGCTTTCTTT
CAISGQGGTEAFF
>TRBV30|.|.|TRBJ2-7
TGTGCCTGGAGTGTACCAGAGGGGGTCTCCTACGAGCAGTACTTC
CAWSVPEGVSYEQYF
>TRBV19|few|.|TRBJ1-1
TGTGCCAGTACCCCGGACGGATACACTGAAGCTTTCTTT
CASTPDGYTEAFF
>TRBV9|.|.|TRBJ2-7
TGTGCCAGCAGCGTAGATCCAGTCAGCTCCTACGAGCAGTACTTC
CASSVDPVSSYEQYF
>TRBV5-4|.|.|TRBJ1-3
TGTGCCAGCAGCTTCCCTACACAGGGCCTCTCTGGAAACACCATATATTTT
CASSFPTQGLSGNTIYF
>TRBV5-6|.|.|TRBJ2-3
TGTGCCAGCAATCGTGCCGATACGCAGTATTTT
CASNRADTQYF
>TRBV12-5|.|.|TRBJ1-4
TGTGCTAGTGGTTTGGGGCCAACTAATGAAAAACTGTTTTTT
CASGLGPTNEKLFF
>TRBV10-3|.|TRBD2|TRBJ2-1
TGTGCCATCAGTGATGGCGGCGGGGGGGACAATGAGCAGTTCTTC
CAISDGGGGDNEQFF
>TRBV5-1|.|TRBD1|TRBJ2-5
TGCGCCAGCAGTTACGCCGGGACAGCTCAAGAGACCCAGTACTTC
CASSYAGTAQETQYF
>TRBV7-9|.|TRBD1|TRBJ2-5
TGTGCCAGCAGCTTAGATTTTTGGGACAGGGCAGAGACCCAGTACTTC
CASSLDFWDRAETQYF
>TRBV11-3|.|TRBD1|TRBJ2-6
TGTGCCAGCAGCTTGGGACAGGGGACTGGGGCCAACGTCCTGACTTTC
CASSLGQGTGANVLTF
>TRBV7-3|.|.|TRBJ2-1
TGTGCCAGCAGCCCCCGGCCGGCTAGCTCCTACAATGAGCAGTTCTTC
CASSPRPASSYNEQFF
>TRBV19|.|.|TRBJ1-3
TGTGCCAGTAGTACCCCGGGACGCGAGTTGAACACCATATATTTT
CASSTPGRELNTIYF
>TRBV5-4|.|.|TRBJ2-7
TGTGCCAGCAGCTTGGCTGACATGGGCTCCTACGAGCAGTACTTC
CASSLADMGSYEQYF
>TRBV5-1|.|.|TRBJ1-1
TGCGCCAGCAGCCCGGACAGAGGGCGAGTTGGTACTGAAGCTTTCTTT
CASSPDRGRVGTEAFF
>TRBV5-6|.|.|TRBJ2-1
TGTGCCAGCAGCCCCATATGGGGTGCTTTCTCCAATGAGCAGTTCTTC
CASSPIWGAFSNEQFF
>TRBV11-2|once|.|TRBJ1-4
TGTGCCAGCGGTCGAGCAACTAATGAAAAACTGTTTTTT
CASGRATNEKLFF
>TRBV28|.|.|TRBJ1-1
TGTGCCAGCAGTTTACCTTACAGGGTTGACACTGAAGCTTTCTTT
CASSLPYRVDTEAFF
>TRBV19|.|.|TRBJ1-1
TGTGCCAGTAGTCCCTCGGCAGGGGTCACTGAAGCTTTCTTT
CASSPSAGVTEAFF
>TRBV2|few|TRBD1|TRBJ1-6
TGTGCCAGCAGGGACCGACAGGGCAGTAATTCACCCCTCCACTTT
CASRDRQGSNSPLHF
>TRBV30|.|.|TRBJ1-5
TGTGCCGGGGGCAGGGCTGATCAGCCCCAGCATTTT
CAGGRADQPQHF
>TRBV5-1|few|.|TRBJ2-5
TGCGCCAGCAGCTTGGAGGCATGGGGGTTGGAGACCCAGTACTTC
CASSLEAWGLETQYF
>TRBV18|.|TRBD1|TRBJ2-7
TGTGCCAGCTCACCACCCTCGGGACAGGGTTTCCACGAGCAGTACTTC
CASSPPSGQGFHEQYF
>TRBV7-2|.|.|TRBJ2-5
TGTGCCAGCAGCACGAAAGAGACCCAGTACTTC
CASSTKETQYF
>TRBV28|.|TRBD2|TRBJ2-3
TGTGCCAGCAGTCCGGTAGGGACTAGCGGAACAGATACGCAGTATTTT
CASSPVGTSGTDTQYF
>TRBV13|.|.|TRBJ2-5
TGTGCCAGCAGCTCCGACTCGCAAGAGACCCAGTACTTC
CASSSDSQETQYF
>TRBV19|.|.|TRBJ1-2
TGTGCCAGTAGGGGCCCAGGGGTCATCTCTAACTATGGCTACACCTTC
CASRGPGVISNYGYTF
>TRBV21-1|.|.|TRBJ2-7
TGTGCCAGCAGCAAAGTTAGGGACAGGGGCGACTACGAGCAGTACTTC
CASSKVRDRGDYEQYF
>TRBV28|.|.|TRBJ1-1
TGTGCCAGCAATCCCACAACGAACACTGAAGCTTTCTTT
CASNPTTNTEAFF
>TRBV18|.|TRBD1|TRBJ2-7
TGTGCCAGCTCACTCCTTGGACAGGGGAATGAGCAGTACTTC
CASSLLGQGNEQYF
>TRBV11-2|.|TRBD1|TRBJ2-2
TGTGCCAGCAGCCTCCAGGGACAGGGATGGGCCGGGGAGCTGTTTTTT
CASSLQGQGWAGELFF
>TRBV5-4|.|.|TRBJ2-3
TGTGCCAGCAGCTTGGGAGGCAACCCCCTCACAGATACGCAGTATTTT
CASSLGGNPLTDTQYF
>TRBV28|.|.|TRBJ1-1
TGTGCCAGCAGTTTCGGGTCTACAAACCCCTTACAAGCTTTCTTT
CASSFGSTNPLQAFF